The present entry profiles one T cell receptor (beta chain) with its context. Grouping used clinical history reported by participants in a survey and questionnaire. The sample is drawn from a study of blood T cell repertoires in COVID-19. Libraries were prepared by immunoSEQ multiplex PCR; TCRdb keeps only in-frame clonotypes and omits some of them. In the table there are about 82,000 clones, approximately 90% of which are singletons. The V end lost 3 bases, the J end lost 1 base, and 12 bases lay between the germline ends. CDR1 and CDR2 (germline): SQVTM, ANQGSEA. The CDR3 contains 14 residues. This sequence originates from a woman between 50 and 59 years old with acute COVID-19. The chain links TRBV29-1 to TRBJ1-1, with a weak D call TRBD1 (5 bases). Input material: PBMCs or T cells enriched from blood (not recorded which). The CDR3 DNA follows: TGCAGCGTTGATTATTCAGGGCCGAACACTGAAGCTTTCTTT. Translation: CSVDYSGPNTEAFF.